This entry concerns a single T cell receptor beta chain. Original handling: Nucleated cell counts were estimated from reference gene primer amplification. TCRdb's table, derived via immunoSEQ multiplex PCR, lists solely in-frame clones and lacks some. The V and J calls and clone size are taken from that table; D and trimming were inferred from the DNA. The data show 200,000 to 250,000 clones, just over 85% seen once. The sample originates from a study of blood T cell repertoires in COVID-19. With 7 bases removed from V and 1 base from J, the gap between germline ends came to 5 bases. Germline V gene sequence: CDR1 SGHRS, CDR2 YFSETQ. CDR3 length: 12 residues.

What was sequenced was peripheral blood. The chain couples TRBV5-1 to TRBJ2-2; D gene unclear. This TCR derives from a man older than 75 with acute or convalescent COVID-19. The CDR3: CASEQNTGELFF. For the CDR3, the DNA is TGCGCCAGCGAGCAGAACACCGGGGAGCTGTTTTTT.